This T cell receptor beta chain came from a study of blood T cell repertoires in COVID-19 (dated by TCRdb to the early 2020s). Study-level background: Samples from collaborators originated in the United States, Italy and Spain and spanned both the acute and convalescent phases of COVID-19. The material from the prospective study consisted of cDNA or gDNA derived from T cells, B-cell-depleted T cells, or PBMCs. The dataset comprised deeply sampled blood TCRbeta repertoires from subjects exposed to, actively infected with, or recovered from COVID-19. The repertoires were released in a freely available public database meant as a resource for research on the immune response to SARS-CoV-2. Samples were obtained from the ongoing ImmuneRACE study (first 160 participants) and from approximately 1,200 subjects provided by 6 global collaborators. Sample metadata almost always included a de-identified subject ID, COVID-19 status, age in years and sex. Where available, HLA class I and class II types were obtained from metadata supplied by the sample provider rather than from assay-based typing.

CDR1 and CDR2 were assigned from the germline V gene as SGHVS and FNYEAQ. Reading from cysteine to phenylalanine, the CDR3 counts 16 amino acids. Only the CDR3 portion is preserved as DNA: 48 bases, with reading frame beginning at the first base. The junction shows trimming of 5 bases on V and 4 bases on J, plus 17 bases between the germline ends. Here is what the overall study found, with its caveats: How much clinical and demographic metadata was included differed by source and by participant, and the metadata was provided uncurated.

The immunoSEQ Assay, a bias-controlled multiplex PCR, was used to amplify TCRbeta CDR3 regions from genomic DNA. As for the authors' bioinformatics: The number of nucleated cells in each sample was estimated by amplification of reference gene primers within the assay. To quantify the absolute abundance of each unique TCRbeta CDR3 rearrangement, sequence reads were collapsed and filtered. For each sample, productive Simpson clonality was calculated as the square root of Simpson's diversity index over productive rearrangements. Entries here come from immuneACCESS through TCRdb and include only in-frame sequences with V and J called. Some clones fail to appear in such tables; in the studies checked, an unresolved V gene covers under half of the shortfall, and the cause of the remainder is unknown. V and J calls and clone size follow that table, whereas D and trimming were derived from the DNA. For this sample there are fewer than 600,000 clones; around 87% appear just once. The top ten clonotypes cover roughly 1.9% of the sample.

Participants in the prospective study were enrolled through a virtual design, were aged about 18 to 100 years, and lived in fewer than 30 United States geographic areas. In the prospective study, participants were assigned to cohorts based on the clinical history participants reported in a screening survey and a study questionnaire. Recovered participants in ImmuneRACE Cohort 3 were defined as having two consecutive negative NP/OP PCR tests, clearance from a healthcare professional, or resolution of symptoms. Each participant in the prospective study had whole blood, serum and a nasopharyngeal or oropharyngeal swab collected by mobile phlebotomists. Prospective study participants could optionally give additional blood draws and questionnaires over an approximately 2-month period. Blood samples from the prospective study were shipped frozen or at room temperature prior to DNA extraction. About this clone: Its antigen is currently not known. Base qualities were left out, and no much larger clone turns up one base away.

The sequence joins TRBV7-6 to TRBJ1-4, with the D gene too uncertain to name. The sequence came from a woman in her forties who had recovered from COVID-19. Sequencing used PBMCs or T cells enriched from blood (not recorded which). Here is the DNA: TGTGCCAGCAGCCCTCAAACCGGGTCGAATAATGAAAAACTGTTTTTT. Its protein reads: CASSPQTGSNNEKLFF.